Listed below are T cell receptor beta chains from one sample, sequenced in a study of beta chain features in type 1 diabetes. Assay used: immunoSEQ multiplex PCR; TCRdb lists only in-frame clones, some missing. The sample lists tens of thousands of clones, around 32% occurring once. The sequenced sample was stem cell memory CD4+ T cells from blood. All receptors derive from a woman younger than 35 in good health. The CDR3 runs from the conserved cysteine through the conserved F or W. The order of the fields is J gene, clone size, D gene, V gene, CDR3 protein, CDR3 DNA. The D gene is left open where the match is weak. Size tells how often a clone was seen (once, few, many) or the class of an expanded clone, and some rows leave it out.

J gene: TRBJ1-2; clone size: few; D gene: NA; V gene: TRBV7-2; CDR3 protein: CASSPTEGRYGYTF; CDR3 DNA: TGTGCCAGCAGCCCCACGGAGGGCCGATATGGCTACACCTTC
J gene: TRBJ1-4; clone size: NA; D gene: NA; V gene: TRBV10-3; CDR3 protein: CAISENREKLFF; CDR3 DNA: TGTGCCATCAGTGAAAACAGGGAAAAACTGTTTTTT
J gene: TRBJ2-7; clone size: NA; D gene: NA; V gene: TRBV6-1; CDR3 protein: CASRFSEVYEQYF; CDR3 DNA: TGTGCCAGCAGGTTTAGCGAGGTGTACGAGCAGTACTTC
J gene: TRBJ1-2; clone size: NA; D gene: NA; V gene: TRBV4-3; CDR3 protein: CASSQGHSANYGYTF; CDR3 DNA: TGCGCCAGCAGCCAAGGTCACTCGGCTAACTATGGCTACACCTTC
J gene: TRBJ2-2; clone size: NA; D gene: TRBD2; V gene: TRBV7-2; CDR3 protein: CASSTRTSPTGELFF; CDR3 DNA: TGTGCCAGCAGCACTCGGACTAGCCCTACCGGGGAGCTGTTTTTT
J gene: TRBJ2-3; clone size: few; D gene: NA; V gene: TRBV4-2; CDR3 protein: CASSQEYLGGGYSDTQYF; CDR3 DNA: TGTGCCAGCAGCCAAGAATACTTGGGGGGAGGTTATTCAGATACGCAGTATTTT
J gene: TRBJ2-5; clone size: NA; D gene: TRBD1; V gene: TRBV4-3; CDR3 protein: CASSQDATGGEETQYF; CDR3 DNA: TGCGCCAGCAGCCAAGATGCGACAGGGGGAGAAGAGACCCAGTACTTC
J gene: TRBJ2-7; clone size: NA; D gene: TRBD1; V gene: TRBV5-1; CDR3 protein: CASSLGGTDSYEQYF; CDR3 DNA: TGCGCCAGCAGCTTGGGGGGGACAGACTCCTACGAGCAGTACTTC
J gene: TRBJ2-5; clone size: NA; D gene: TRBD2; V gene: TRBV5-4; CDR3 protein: CASSLAGGSQETQYF; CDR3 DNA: TGTGCCAGCAGCTTGGCGGGGGGGTCTCAAGAGACCCAGTACTTC
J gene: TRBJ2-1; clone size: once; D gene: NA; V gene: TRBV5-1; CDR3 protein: CASSLPDSSYNEQFF; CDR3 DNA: TGCGCCAGCAGCTTGCCTGACAGTTCATACAATGAGCAGTTCTTC
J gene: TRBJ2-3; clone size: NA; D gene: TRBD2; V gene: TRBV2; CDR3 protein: CASSEGASGRIDTQYF; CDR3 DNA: TGTGCCAGCAGTGAAGGGGCTAGCGGGAGAATAGATACGCAGTATTTT
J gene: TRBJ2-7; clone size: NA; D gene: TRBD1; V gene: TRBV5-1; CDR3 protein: CASSFDSGGASYEQYF; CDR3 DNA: TGCGCCAGCAGCTTTGATTCAGGGGGCGCTTCCTACGAGCAGTACTTC
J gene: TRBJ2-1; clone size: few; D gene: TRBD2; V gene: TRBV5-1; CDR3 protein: CASRSPGLAGGPSYNEQFF; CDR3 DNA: TGCGCCAGCAGATCCCCCGGACTAGCGGGAGGGCCGTCCTACAATGAGCAGTTCTTC
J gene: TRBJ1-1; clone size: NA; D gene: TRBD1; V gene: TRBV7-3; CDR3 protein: CASSLGGQGMNTEAFF; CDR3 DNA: TGTGCCAGCAGCTTAGGGGGACAGGGGATGAACACTGAAGCTTTCTTT
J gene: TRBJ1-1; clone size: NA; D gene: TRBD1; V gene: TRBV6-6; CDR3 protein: CASSRGQGATEAFF; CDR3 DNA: TGTGCCAGCAGCAGAGGACAGGGAGCCACTGAAGCTTTCTTT
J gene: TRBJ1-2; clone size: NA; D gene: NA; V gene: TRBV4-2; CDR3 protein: CASSQGTEGGIHGYTF; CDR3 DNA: TGTGCCAGCAGCCAAGGGACCGAAGGAGGGATTCACGGCTACACCTTC
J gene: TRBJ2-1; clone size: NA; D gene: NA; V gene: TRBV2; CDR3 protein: CASRDGGSSYNEQFF; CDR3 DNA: TGTGCCAGCAGGGATGGGGGGAGTTCCTACAATGAGCAGTTCTTC
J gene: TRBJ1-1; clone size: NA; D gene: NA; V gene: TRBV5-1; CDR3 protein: CASSLDAGVRLAFF; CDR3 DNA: TGCGCCAGCAGCTTAGATGCAGGGGTGAGATTGGCTTTCTTT
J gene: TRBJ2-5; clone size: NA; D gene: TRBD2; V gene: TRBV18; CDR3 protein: CASSPLPGPAGGLETQYF; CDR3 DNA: TGTGCCAGCTCTCCCCTCCCCGGACCAGCGGGGGGGCTGGAGACCCAGTACTTC
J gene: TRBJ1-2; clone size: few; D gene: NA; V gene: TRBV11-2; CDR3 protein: CASSLLQDANYGYTF; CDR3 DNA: TGTGCCAGCAGCCTTTTACAGGACGCTAACTATGGCTACACCTTC
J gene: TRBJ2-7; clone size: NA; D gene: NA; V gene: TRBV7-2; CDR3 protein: CASSFAGKAYEQYF; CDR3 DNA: TGTGCCAGCAGCTTTGCGGGGAAGGCCTACGAGCAGTACTTC
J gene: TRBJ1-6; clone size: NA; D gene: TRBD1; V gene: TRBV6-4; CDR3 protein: CASSSGGNSPLHF; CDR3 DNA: TGTGCCAGCTCATCAGGGGGTAATTCACCCCTCCACTTT
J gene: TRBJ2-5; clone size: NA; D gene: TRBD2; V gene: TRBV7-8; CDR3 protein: CASSLRLAGGGETQYF; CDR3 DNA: TGTGCCAGCAGCTTACGGCTAGCGGGGGGTGGGGAGACCCAGTACTTC
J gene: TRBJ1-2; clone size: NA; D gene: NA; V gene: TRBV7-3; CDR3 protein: CASSFPSKIQKSGYGYTF; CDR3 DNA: TGTGCCAGCAGCTTCCCTTCAAAAATACAAAAATCGGGATATGGCTACACCTTC
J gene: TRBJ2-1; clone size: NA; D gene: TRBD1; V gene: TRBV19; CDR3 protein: CASQGATEQFF; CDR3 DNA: TGTGCCAGTCAGGGGGCGACTGAGCAGTTCTTC
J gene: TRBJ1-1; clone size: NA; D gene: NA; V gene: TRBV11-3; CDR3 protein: CASSLVRGNTEAFF; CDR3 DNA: TGTGCCAGCAGCTTAGTGAGAGGGAACACTGAAGCTTTCTTT
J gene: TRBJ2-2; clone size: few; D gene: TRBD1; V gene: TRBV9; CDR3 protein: CASSVGQRTGELFF; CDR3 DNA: TGTGCCAGCAGCGTGGGACAGCGGACCGGGGAGCTGTTTTTT
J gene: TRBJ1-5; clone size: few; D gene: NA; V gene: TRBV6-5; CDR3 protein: CASNEQGGNQPQHF; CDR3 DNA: TGTGCCAGCAATGAACAGGGAGGCAATCAGCCCCAGCATTTT
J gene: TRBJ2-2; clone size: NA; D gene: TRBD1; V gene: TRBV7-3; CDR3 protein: CASSSRDRDSGELFF; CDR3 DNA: TGTGCCAGCAGCTCCCGGGACAGGGATTCCGGGGAGCTGTTTTTT
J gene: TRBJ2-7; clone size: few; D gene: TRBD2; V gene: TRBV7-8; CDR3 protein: CASSAYTSGSDEQYF; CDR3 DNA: TGTGCCAGCAGCGCCTATACTAGCGGGAGTGACGAGCAGTACTTC
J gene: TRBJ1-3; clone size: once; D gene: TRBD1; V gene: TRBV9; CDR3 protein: CASSQGQGSGNTIYF; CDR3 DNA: TGTGCCAGCAGCCAAGGACAGGGGTCCGGAAACACCATATATTTT
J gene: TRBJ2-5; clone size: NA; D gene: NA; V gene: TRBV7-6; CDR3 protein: CASSRQETQYF; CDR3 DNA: TGTGCCAGCAGCCGCCAAGAGACCCAGTACTTC
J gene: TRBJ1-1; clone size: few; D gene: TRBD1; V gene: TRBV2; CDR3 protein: CASSLDRARTEAFF; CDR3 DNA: TGTGCCAGCAGTCTGGACAGGGCCCGTACTGAAGCTTTCTTT
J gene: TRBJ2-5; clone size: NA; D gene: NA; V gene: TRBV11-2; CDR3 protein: CASSFVGVRETQYF; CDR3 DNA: TGTGCCAGCAGCTTTGTAGGGGTTCGGGAGACCCAGTACTTC
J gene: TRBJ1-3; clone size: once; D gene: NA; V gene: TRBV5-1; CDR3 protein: CASSSTGNSGNTIYF; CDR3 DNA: TGCGCCAGCAGCTCCACCGGGAACTCTGGAAACACCATATATTTT
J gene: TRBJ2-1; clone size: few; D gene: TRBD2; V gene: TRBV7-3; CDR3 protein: CASSPHPTRAGGLQFF; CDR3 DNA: TGTGCCAGCAGCCCACACCCGACTAGAGCGGGGGGCCTACAGTTCTTC
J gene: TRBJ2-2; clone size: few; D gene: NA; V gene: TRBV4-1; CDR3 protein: CASSQDRGRDTGELFF; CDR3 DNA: TGCGCCAGCAGCCAAGATCGTGGTCGGGACACCGGGGAGCTGTTTTTT
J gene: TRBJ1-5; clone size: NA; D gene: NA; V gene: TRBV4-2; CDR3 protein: CASSSSVGGNQPQHF; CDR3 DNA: TGTGCCAGCAGCTCCAGTGTAGGGGGCAATCAGCCCCAGCATTTT
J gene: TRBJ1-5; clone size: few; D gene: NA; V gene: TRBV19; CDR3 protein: CASAEEIRVPQHF; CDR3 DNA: TGTGCCAGTGCCGAGGAGATTCGGGTGCCCCAGCATTTT
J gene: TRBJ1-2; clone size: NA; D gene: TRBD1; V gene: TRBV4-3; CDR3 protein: CASSQELQDRGPHYGYTF; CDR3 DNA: TGCGCCAGCAGCCAAGAACTCCAGGACAGGGGGCCGCACTATGGCTACACCTTC
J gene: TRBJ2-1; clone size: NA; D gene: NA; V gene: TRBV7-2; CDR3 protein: CASSLQAQYNEQFF; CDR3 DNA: TGTGCCAGCAGCTTGCAGGCGCAATACAATGAGCAGTTCTTC
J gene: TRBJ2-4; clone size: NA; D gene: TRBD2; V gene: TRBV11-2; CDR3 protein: CASSSLRTSGVKNIQYF; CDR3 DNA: TGTGCCAGCAGTTCTCTCCGGACTAGCGGGGTTAAAAACATTCAGTACTTC
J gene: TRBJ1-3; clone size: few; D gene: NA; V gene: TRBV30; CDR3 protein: CAWSGTPRSSGNTIYF; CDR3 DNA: TGTGCCTGGAGTGGGACTCCACGGAGCTCTGGAAACACCATATATTTT
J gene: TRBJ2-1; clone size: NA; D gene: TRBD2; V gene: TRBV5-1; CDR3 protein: CASSFPSGDFNEQFF; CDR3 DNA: TGCGCCAGCAGCTTCCCTAGCGGAGACTTCAATGAGCAGTTCTTC
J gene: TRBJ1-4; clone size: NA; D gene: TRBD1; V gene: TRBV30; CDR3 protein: CAWGQGSANEKLFF; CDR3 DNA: TGTGCCTGGGGACAGGGATCGGCTAATGAAAAACTGTTTTTT
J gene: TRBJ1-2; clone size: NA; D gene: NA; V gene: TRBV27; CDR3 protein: CASSLIVTANYGYTF; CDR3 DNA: TGTGCCAGCAGTTTGATTGTGACAGCTAACTATGGCTACACCTTC
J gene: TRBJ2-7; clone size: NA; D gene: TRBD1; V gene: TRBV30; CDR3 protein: CAWRRQGAYEQYF; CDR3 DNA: TGTGCCTGGAGGCGACAGGGAGCCTACGAGCAGTACTTC
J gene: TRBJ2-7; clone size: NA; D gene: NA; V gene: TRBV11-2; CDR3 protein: CASSSNLASSYEQYF; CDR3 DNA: TGTGCCAGCAGCTCAAACCTAGCGTCCTCCTACGAGCAGTACTTC
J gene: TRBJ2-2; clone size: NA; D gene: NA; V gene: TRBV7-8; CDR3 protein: CASSLARFPGELFF; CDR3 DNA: TGTGCCAGCAGCTTAGCTAGATTTCCCGGGGAGCTGTTTTTT
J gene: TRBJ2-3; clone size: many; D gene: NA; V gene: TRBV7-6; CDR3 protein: CASGRGDTQYF; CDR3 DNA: TGTGCCAGCGGTCGGGGAGATACGCAGTATTTT
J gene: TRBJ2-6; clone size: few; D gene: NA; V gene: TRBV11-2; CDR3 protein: CASSLEGETNVLTF; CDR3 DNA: TGTGCCAGCAGCTTAGAAGGGGAAACCAACGTCCTGACTTTC
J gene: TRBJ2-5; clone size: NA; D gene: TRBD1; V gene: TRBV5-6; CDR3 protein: CASSSLQTGVGWTQYF; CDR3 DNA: TGTGCCAGCAGCTCCTTACAGACAGGGGTCGGGTGGACCCAGTACTTC
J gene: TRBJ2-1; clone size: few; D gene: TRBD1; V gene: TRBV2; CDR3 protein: CASSVSGRGQVFGSYNEQFF; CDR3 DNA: TGTGCCAGCAGTGTATCCGGTCGGGGACAGGTCTTTGGGTCCTACAATGAGCAGTTCTTC
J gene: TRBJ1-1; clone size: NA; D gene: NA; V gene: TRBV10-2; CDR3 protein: CASQRGLNTEAFF; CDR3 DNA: TGCGCCAGCCAGCGAGGATTGAACACTGAAGCTTTCTTT